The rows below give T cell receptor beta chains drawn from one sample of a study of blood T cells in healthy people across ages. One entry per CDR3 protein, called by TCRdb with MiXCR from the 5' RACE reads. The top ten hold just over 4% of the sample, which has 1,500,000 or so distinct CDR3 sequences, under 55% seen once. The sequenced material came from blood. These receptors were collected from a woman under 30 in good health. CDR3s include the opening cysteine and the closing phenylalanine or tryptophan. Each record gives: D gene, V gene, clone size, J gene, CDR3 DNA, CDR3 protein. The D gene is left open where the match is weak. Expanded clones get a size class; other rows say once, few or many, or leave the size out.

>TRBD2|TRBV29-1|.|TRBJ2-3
TGCAGCGTTGTTGACAGAAGACTAGCGGGAGGGCCGGGAAGCACAGATACGCAGTATTTT
CSVVDRRLAGGPGSTDTQYF
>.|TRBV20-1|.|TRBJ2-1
TGCAGTGCCAGCCCCTACAATGGGCAGTTCTTC
CSASPYNGQFF
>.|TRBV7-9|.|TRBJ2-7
TGTGCCAGCCGGCCGAGGGAGTCTTCCTACGAGCAGTACTTC
CASRPRESSYEQYF
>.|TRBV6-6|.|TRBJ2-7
TGTGCCAGCAGTTACTCGTTCGACAGTGCCCCCTACGAGCAGTACTTC
CASSYSFDSAPYEQYF
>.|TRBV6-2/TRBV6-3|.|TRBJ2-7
TGTGCCAGCAGTTATAAGCCGGGGTTCTACGAGCAGTACTTC
CASSYKPGFYEQYF
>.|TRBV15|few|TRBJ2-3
TGTGCCACCAGCAGAGATAATCGCCCCACAGATACGCAGTATTTT
CATSRDNRPTDTQYF
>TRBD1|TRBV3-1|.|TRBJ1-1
TGTGCCTCGGAAGGAGGGGGCCCGAACACTGAAGCTTTCTTT
CASEGGGPNTEAFF
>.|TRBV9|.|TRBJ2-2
TGTGCCAGCAGCGTAGCTAATACTCGGGAGGAGCTGTTTTTT
CASSVANTREELFF
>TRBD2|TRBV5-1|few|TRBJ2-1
TGCGCCAGCAGCCTATCCGGACTAGCGGGGGGAGCCCTTAAAGAGTTCTTC
CASSLSGLAGGALKEFF
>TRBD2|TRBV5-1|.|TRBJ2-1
TGCGCCAGCAGCTTGGGGCTAACAGCGGGAGCCAATGAGCAGTTCTTC
CASSLGLTAGANEQFF
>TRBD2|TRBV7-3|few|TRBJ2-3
TGTGCCAGCAGCCTCCTGGGACTAGCCCCCACAGATACGCAGTATTTT
CASSLLGLAPTDTQYF
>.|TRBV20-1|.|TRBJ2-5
TGCAGTGCTACAGGGCGGGAGACCCAGTACTTC
CSATGRETQYF
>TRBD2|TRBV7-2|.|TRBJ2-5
TGTGCCAGCAGCTTTATTCGGGGGACTAGCAGAGAGACCCAGTACTTC
CASSFIRGTSRETQYF
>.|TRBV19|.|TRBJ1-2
TGTGCCAGTAGTATTGGGGCCAGGGGACGTAACTATGGCTACACCTTC
CASSIGARGRNYGYTF
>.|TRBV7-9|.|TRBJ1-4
TGTGCCAGCAGCTTGTGGGGTCTCGGGGATGAAAAACTGTTTTTT
CASSLWGLGDEKLFF
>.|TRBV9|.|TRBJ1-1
TGTGCCAGCAGCTCACCTGCTAGCACTGAAGCTTTCTTT
CASSSPASTEAFF
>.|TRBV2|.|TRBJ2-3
TGTGCCAGCAGTGAAAGATGGACCGGGGATACGCAGTATTTT
CASSERWTGDTQYF
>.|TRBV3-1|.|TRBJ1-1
TGTGCCAGCAGCCAAGCCCTGGACGCCCCTGGGGCTTTCTTT
CASSQALDAPGAFF
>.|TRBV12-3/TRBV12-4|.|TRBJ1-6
TGTGCCAGCACGCTAACAGCAGGGAATTCACCCCTCCACTTT
CASTLTAGNSPLHF
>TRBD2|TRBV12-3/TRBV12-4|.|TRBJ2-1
TGTGCCAGCAAGGCTAGCGGGGGCCATCGTCCGTTCTTC
CASKASGGHRPFF
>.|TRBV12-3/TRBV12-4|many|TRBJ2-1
TGTGCCAGCAGTTTGAACAGGTGGAATGAGCAGTTCTTC
CASSLNRWNEQFF
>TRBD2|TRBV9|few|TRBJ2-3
TGTGCCAGCAGCGCAGCGGCGGGAGGGCTTACAACGCAGTATTTT
CASSAAAGGLTTQYF
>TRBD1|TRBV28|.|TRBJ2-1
TGTGCCAGCGAAGGGACAGCTTACAATGAGCAGTTCTTC
CASEGTAYNEQFF
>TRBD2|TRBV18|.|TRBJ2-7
TGTGCCAGCTCACCAGGGAGGGCGGGGGACCTCTACGAGCAGTACTTC
CASSPGRAGDLYEQYF
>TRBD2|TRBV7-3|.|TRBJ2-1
TGTGCCAGCAGCTTAAGGGCTAGCGGGAAGGGAAATGAGCAGTTCTTC
CASSLRASGKGNEQFF
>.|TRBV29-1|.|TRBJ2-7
TGCAGCGTTGAAGATCGGAGGGACGAGCAGTACTTC
CSVEDRRDEQYF
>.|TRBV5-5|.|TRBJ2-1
TGTGCCAGCAGCTCGGCGAGTAACGAAAATGAGCAGTTCTTC
CASSSASNENEQFF
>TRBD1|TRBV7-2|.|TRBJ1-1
TGTGCCAGCAGCTCGGACAGGGGGGTGCCTGAAGCTTTCTTT
CASSSDRGVPEAFF
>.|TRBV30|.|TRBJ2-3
TGTGCCTGGAGGGCCTGGACTAGCACAGATACGCAGTATTTT
CAWRAWTSTDTQYF
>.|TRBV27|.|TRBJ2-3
TGTGCCAGCAGTTTATCTTGGGGGGTTAGGACCGGCACAGATACGCAGTATTTT
CASSLSWGVRTGTDTQYF
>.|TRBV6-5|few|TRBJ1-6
TGTGCCAGCCGCCTCTTTGTGCGAGGGGATTCACCCCTCCACTTT
CASRLFVRGDSPLHF
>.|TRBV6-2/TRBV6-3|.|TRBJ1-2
TGTGCCAGCAGCCCGGACCCTAATGGCTACACCTTC
CASSPDPNGYTF
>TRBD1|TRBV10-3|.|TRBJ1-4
TGTGCCATCAGTGAGTCGGCAGGGGGCCGTGAAAAACTGTTTTTT
CAISESAGGREKLFF
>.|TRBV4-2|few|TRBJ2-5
TGTGCCAGCAGCCAAGTGGGGTCAGAGACCCAGTACTTC
CASSQVGSETQYF
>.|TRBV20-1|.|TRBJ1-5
TGCAGTGCTAGACGCCAGGTGGACAGCCAGGCGCCCCAGCATTTT
CSARRQVDSQAPQHF
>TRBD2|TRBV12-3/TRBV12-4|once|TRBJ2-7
TGTGCCAGCAGTTTATATAGCGGGACCCTTTCCTACGAGCAGTACTTC
CASSLYSGTLSYEQYF
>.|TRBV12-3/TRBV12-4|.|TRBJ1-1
TGTGCCAGCAGTTTATCGGTGTTGGACACTGAAGCTTTCTTT
CASSLSVLDTEAFF
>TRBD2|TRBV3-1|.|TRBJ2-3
TGTGCCAGCAGCCAAGTTGGTCGGGGAGGGTCTACGCAGTATTTT
CASSQVGRGGSTQYF
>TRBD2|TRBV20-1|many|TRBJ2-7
TGCAGTGCTAGCCACCCGACTAGCGGACCTTCCTACGAGCAGTACTTC
CSASHPTSGPSYEQYF
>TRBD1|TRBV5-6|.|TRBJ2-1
TGTGCCAGCAGCTTGCCCGGGACAGGGAGAGGTAATGAGCAGTTCTTC
CASSLPGTGRGNEQFF
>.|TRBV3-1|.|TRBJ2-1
TGTGCCAGCAGCCAAGCTGGCAGGTCGGCGTTCTTC
CASSQAGRSAFF
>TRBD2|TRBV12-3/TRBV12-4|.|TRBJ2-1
TGTGCCAGCAGTTTGTTAGCGGGGGGGCTTATTGGGCAGTTCTTC
CASSLLAGGLIGQFF
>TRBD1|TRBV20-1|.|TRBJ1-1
TGCAGTGCTAGACCGGGCGGACAGGTCGGAGCTTTCTTT
CSARPGGQVGAFF
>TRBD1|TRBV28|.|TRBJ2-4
TGTGCCAGCAGTTTCATGTCGGGACAGGACGCCATAGGCATTCAGTACTTC
CASSFMSGQDAIGIQYF
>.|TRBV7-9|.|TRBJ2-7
TGTGCCAGCAGCTCTTACTACGGGCAGTACTTC
CASSSYYGQYF
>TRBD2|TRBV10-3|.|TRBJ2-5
TGTGCCACGGAGGGAGCGGGGGACAATGAGCAGTACTTC
CATEGAGDNEQYF
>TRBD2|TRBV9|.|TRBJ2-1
TGTGCCAGCAGCGTTACAGCGGGGCACAAAACCTACAATGAGCAGTTCTTC
CASSVTAGHKTYNEQFF
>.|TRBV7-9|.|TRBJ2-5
TGTGCCAGCAGCCCCGGTGGGGGAGCTTTGCAGTACTTC
CASSPGGGALQYF
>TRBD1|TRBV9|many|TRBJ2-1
TGTGCCAGCAGCGTAGCCGGGACAGGGTACAATGAGCAGTTCTTC
CASSVAGTGYNEQFF
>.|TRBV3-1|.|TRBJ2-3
TGTGCCAGCAGCCCGGGTCGTGGCGCTCCGCAGTATTTT
CASSPGRGAPQYF
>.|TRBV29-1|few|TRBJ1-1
TGCAGCGGCCAGACAGGGAACACTGAAGCTTTCTTT
CSGQTGNTEAFF
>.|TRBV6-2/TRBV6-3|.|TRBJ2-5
TGTGCCAGCAGTTCGAGACTATCAGAGACCCAGTACTTC
CASSSRLSETQYF
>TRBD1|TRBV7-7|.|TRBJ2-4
TGTGCTAGCATTAGGGACAGAGCCAAAAACATTCAGTACTTC
CASIRDRAKNIQYF
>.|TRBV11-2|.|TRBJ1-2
TGTGCCAGCAGCTTACAGGGTGGGCTCTATGGCTACACCTTC
CASSLQGGLYGYTF
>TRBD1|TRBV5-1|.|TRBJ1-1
TGCGCCAGCAGCTTGGCGGGACAGGGGTTTGAAGCTTTCTTT
CASSLAGQGFEAFF